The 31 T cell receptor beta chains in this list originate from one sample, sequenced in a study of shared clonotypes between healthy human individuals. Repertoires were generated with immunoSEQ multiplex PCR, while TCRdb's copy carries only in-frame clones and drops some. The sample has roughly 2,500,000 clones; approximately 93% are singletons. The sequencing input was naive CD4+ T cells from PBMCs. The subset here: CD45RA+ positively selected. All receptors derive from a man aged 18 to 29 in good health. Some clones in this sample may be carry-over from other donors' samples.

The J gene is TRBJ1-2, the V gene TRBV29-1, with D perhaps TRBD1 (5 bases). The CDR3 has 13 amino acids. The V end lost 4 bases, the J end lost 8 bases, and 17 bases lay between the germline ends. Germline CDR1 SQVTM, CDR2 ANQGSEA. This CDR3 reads CSVAEGPVGGYTF. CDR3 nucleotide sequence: TGCAGCGTTGCTGAGGGACCCGTCGGAGGCTACACCTTC.

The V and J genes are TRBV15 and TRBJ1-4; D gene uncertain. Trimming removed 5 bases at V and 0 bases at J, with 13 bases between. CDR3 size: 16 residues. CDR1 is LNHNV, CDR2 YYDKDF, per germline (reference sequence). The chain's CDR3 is CATSPLGYATNEKLFF. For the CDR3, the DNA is TGTGCCACCAGCCCCCTGGGCTACGCAACTAATGAAAAACTGTTTTTT.

The CDR3 DNA reads as TGTGCCAGCAGTTTATCTCCGACAACCCGGAGCTATGGCTACACCTTC. Protein product: CASSLSPTTRSYGYTF. This chain joins TRBV28 and TRBJ1-2, with D unresolved. The V and J ends lost 1 base and 4 bases respectively, with 16 bases between them. The germline CDR1 and CDR2 sequences are MDHEN and SYDVKM. This CDR3 contains 16 residues.

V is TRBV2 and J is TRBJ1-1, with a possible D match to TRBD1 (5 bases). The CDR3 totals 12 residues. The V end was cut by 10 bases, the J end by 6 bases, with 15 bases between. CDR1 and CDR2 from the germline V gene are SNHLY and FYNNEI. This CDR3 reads CAKTTEGSEAFF. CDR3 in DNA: TGTGCCAAGACGACGGAGGGGTCTGAAGCTTTCTTT.

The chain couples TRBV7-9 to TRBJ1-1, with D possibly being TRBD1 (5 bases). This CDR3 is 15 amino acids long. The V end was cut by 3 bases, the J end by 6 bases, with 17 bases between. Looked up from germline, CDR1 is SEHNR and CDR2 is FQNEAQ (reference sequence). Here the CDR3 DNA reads TGTGCCAGCAGCTTTACAGGAGATGTGAGAGCTGAAGCTTTCTTT. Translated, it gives CASSFTGDVRAEAFF.

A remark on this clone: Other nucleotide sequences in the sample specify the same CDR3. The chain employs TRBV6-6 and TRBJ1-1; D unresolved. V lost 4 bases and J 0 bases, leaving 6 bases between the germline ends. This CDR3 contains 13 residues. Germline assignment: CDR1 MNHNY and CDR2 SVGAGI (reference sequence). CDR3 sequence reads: CASSSTVNTEAFF. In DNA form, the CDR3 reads TGTGCCAGCAGTTCAACAGTGAACACTGAAGCTTTCTTT.

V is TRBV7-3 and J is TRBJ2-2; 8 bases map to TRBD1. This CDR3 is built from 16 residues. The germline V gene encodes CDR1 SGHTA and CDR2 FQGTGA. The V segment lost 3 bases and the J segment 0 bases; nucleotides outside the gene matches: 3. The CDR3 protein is CASSFGTGPNTGELFF. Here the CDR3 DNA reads TGTGCCAGCAGCTTTGGGACAGGCCCGAACACCGGGGAGCTGTTTTTT.

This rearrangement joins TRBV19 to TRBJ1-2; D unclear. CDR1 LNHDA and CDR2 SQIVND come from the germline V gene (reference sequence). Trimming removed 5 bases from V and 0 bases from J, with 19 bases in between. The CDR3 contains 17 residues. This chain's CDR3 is CASSPGLRTGTNYGYTF. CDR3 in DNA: TGTGCCAGTAGTCCAGGCCTCCGGACCGGAACTAACTATGGCTACACCTTC.

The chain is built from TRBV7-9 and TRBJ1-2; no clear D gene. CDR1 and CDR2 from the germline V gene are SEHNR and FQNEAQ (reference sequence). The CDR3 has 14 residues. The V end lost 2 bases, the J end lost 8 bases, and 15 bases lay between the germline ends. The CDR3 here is CASSLTGEGFGYTF. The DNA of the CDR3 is TGTGCCAGCAGCTTAACCGGGGAAGGGTTCGGCTACACCTTC.

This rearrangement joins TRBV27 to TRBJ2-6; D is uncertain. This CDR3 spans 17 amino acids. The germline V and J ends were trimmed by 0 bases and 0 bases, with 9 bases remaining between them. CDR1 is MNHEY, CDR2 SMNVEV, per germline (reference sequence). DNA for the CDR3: TGTGCCAGCAGTTTATCGCCCTTCCGCTCTGGGGCCAACGTCCTGACTTTC. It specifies CASSLSPFRSGANVLTF.

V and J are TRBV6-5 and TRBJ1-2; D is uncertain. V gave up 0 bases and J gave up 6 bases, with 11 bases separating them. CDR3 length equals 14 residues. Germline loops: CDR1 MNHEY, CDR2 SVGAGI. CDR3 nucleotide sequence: TGTGCCAGCAGTTACTCCGGTGGCAGCCATGGCTACACCTTC. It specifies CASSYSGGSHGYTF.

This chain's CDR3 is CAYRGGSNQPQHF. Here the CDR3 DNA reads TGTGCTTACAGGGGAGGTAGCAATCAGCCCCAGCATTTT. This chain links TRBV30 with TRBJ1-5; 7 bases match TRBD1. The CDR3 contains 13 residues. The germline V gene has CDR1 GTSNPN and CDR2 SVGIG (reference sequence).

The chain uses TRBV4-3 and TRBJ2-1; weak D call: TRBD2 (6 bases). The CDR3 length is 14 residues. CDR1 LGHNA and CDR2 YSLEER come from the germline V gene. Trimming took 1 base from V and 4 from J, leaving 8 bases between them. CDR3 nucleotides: TGCGCCAGCAGCCAAGGGGGACTTTACAATGAGCAGTTCTTC. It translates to CASSQGGLYNEQFF.

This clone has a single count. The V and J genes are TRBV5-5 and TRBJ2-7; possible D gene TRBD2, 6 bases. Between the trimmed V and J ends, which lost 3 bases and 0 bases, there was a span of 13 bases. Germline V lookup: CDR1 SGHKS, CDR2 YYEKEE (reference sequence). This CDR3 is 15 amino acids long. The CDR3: CASSYGTGSSYEQYF. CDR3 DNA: TGTGCCAGCAGCTATGGGACTGGAAGCTCCTACGAGCAGTACTTC.

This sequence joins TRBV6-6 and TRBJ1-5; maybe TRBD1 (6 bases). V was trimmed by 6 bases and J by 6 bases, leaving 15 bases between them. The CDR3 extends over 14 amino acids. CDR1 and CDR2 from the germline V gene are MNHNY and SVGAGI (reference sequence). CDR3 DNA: TGTGCCAGCAGCTTCGACAGGTTTGTTCAGCCCCAGCATTTT. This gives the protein CASSFDRFVQPQHF.

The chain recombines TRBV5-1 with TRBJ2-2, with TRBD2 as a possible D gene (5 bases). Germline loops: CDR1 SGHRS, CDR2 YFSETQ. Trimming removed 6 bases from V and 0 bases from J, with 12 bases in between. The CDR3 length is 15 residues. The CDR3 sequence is CASTLSATNTGELFF. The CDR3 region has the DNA TGCGCCAGCACCCTTAGCGCGACGAACACCGGGGAGCTGTTTTTT. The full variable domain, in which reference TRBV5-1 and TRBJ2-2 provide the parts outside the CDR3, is KAGVTQTPRYLIKTRGQQVTLSCSPISGHRSVSWYQQTPGQGLQFLFEYFSETQRNKGNFPGRFSGRQFSNSRSEMNVSTLELGDSALYLCASTLSATNTGELFFGEGSRLTVL.

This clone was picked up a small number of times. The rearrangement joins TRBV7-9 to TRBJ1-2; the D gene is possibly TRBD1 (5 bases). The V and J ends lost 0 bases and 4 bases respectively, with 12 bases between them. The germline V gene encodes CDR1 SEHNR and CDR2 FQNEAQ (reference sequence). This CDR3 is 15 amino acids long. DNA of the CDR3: TGTGCCAGCAGCTTAGCGAGCGGAACAGGCTATGGCTACACCTTC. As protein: CASSLASGTGYGYTF. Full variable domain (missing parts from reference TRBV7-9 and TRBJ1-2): DTGVSQNPRHKITKRGQNVTFRCDPISEHNRLYWYRQTLGQGPEFLTYFQNEAQLEKSRLLSDRFSAERPKGSFSTLEIQRTEQGDSAMYLCASSLASGTGYGYTFGSGTRLTVV.

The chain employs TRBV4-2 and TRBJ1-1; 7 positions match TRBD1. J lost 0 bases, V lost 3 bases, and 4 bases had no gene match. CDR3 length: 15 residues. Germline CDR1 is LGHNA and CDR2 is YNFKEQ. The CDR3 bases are TGTGCCAGCAGCCAGGGGGGACAGATGAACACTGAAGCTTTCTTT. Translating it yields CASSQGGQMNTEAFF.

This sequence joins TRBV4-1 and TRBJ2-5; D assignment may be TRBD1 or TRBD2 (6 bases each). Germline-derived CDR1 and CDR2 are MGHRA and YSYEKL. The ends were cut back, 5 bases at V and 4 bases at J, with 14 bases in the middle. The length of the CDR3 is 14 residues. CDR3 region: CASSIRGPPETQYF. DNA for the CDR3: TGCGCCAGCAGCATACGGGGGCCTCCAGAGACCCAGTACTTC.

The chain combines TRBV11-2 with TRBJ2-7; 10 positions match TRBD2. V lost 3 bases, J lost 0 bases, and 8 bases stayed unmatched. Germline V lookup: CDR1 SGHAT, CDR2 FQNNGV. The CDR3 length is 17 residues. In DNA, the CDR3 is TGTGCCAGCAGCTTTCCACTAGCGGGACTCAGCTCCTACGAGCAGTACTTC. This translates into CASSFPLAGLSSYEQYF. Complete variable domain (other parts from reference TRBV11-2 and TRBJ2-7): EAGVAQSPRYKIIEKRQSVAFWCNPISGHATLYWYQQILGQGPKLLIQFQNNGVVDDSQLPKDRFSAERLKGVDSTLKIQPAKLEDSAVYLCASSFPLAGLSSYEQYFGPGTRLTVT.

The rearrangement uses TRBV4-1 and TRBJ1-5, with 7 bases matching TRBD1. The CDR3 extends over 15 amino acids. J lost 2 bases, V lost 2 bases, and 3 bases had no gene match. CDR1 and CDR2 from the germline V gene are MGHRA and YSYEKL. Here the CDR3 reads CASSQQTGGNQPQHF. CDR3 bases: TGCGCCAGCAGCCAACAAACAGGGGGCAATCAGCCCCAGCATTTT.

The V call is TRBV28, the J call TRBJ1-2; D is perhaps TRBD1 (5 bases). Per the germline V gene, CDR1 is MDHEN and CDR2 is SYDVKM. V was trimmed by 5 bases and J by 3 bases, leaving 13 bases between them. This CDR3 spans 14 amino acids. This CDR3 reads CASSLQVADYGYTF. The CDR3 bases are TGTGCCAGCAGTCTACAGGTGGCTGACTATGGCTACACCTTC.

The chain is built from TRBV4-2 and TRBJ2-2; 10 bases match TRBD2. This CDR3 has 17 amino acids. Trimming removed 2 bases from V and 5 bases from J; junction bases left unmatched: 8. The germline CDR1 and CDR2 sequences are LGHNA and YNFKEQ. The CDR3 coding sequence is TGTGCCAGCAGCCAAACCCAGGGACTAGCGAGAACCGGGGAGCTGTTTTTT. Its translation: CASSQTQGLARTGELFF.

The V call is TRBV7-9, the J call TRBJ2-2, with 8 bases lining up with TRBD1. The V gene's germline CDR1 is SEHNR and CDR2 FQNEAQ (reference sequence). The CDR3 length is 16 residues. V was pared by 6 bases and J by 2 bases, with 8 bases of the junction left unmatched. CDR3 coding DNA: TGTGCCAGCAGGATTTGGACAGGGAGAAACACCGGGGAGCTGTTTTTT. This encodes CASRIWTGRNTGELFF.

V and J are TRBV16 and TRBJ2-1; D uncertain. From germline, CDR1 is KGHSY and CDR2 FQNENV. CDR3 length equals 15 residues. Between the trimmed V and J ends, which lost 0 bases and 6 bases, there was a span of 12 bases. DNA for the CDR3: TGTGCCAGCAGCCAATCCGGCCCTAACGGCAATGAGCAGTTCTTC. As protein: CASSQSGPNGNEQFF.

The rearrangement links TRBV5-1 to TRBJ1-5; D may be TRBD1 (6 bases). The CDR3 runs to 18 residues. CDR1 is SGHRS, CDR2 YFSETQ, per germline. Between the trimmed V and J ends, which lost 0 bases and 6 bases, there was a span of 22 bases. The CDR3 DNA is TGCGCCAGCAGCTTGGACGGTTGGGGCACAGGGAGCGGTCAGCCCCAGCATTTT. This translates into CASSLDGWGTGSGQPQHF.

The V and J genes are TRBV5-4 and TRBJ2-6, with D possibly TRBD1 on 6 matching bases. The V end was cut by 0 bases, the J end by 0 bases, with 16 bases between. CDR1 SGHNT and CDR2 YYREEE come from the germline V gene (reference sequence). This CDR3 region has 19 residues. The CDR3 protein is CASSLDYLQGHSGANVLTF. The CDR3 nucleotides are TGTGCCAGCAGCTTGGATTACCTCCAGGGGCACTCTGGGGCCAACGTCCTGACTTTC.

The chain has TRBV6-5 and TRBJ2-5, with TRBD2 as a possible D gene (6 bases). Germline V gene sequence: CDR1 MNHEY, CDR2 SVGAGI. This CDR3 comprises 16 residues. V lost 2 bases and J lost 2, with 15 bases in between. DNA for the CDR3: TGTGCCAGCAGTTACGTGTCGGGGGTCCGACAAGAGACCCAGTACTTC. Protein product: CASSYVSGVRQETQYF.

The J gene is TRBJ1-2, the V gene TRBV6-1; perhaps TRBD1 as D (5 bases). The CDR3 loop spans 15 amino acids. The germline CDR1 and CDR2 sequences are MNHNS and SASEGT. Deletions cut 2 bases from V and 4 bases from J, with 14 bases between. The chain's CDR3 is CASSESGGVGYGYTF. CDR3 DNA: TGTGCCAGCAGTGAAAGCGGAGGGGTAGGCTATGGCTACACCTTC.

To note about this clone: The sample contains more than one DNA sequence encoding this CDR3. Here the CDR3 reads CASSSGGNGYTF. The CDR3 coding sequence is TGTGCCAGCAGTTCAGGGGGGAATGGCTACACCTTC. The J gene is TRBJ1-2, the V gene TRBV28, with 7 nucleotides matching TRBD1. The CDR3 sequence is 12 residues long. The germline CDR1 and CDR2 sequences are MDHEN and SYDVKM. J lost 6 bases, V lost 4 bases, and 2 bases had no gene match.

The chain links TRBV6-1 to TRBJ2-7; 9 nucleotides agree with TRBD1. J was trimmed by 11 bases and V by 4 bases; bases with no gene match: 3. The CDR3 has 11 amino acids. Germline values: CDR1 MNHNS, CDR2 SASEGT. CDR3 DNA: TGTGCCAGCAGTGGGACAGGGGAAGAGTACTTC. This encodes CASSGTGEEYF.